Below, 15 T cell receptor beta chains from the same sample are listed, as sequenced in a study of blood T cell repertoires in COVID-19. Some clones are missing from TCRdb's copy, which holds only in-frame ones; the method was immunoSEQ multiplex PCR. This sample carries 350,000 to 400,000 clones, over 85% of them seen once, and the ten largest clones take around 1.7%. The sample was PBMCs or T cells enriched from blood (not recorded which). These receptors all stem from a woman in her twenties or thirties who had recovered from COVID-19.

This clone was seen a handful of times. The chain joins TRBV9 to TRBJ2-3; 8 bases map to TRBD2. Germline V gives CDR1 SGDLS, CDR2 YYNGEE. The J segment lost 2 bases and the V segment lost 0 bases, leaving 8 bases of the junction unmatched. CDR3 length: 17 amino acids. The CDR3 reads CASSVAQGLDLTDTQYF. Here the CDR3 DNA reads TGTGCCAGCAGCGTAGCTCAGGGACTAGATCTCACAGATACGCAGTATTTT.

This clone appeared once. Written as DNA, the CDR3 is TGTGCCACCAGCCCCCGGACTAGCGGGAACAATGAGCAGTTCTTC. It encodes CATSPRTSGNNEQFF. This chain joins TRBV15 and TRBJ2-1, with 12 nucleotides matching TRBD2. Losses at the gene ends were 5 bases for V and 5 bases for J; bases not matched to a gene: 4. This CDR3 is 15 amino acids long. Germline lookup yields CDR1 LNHNV and CDR2 YYDKDF (reference sequence).

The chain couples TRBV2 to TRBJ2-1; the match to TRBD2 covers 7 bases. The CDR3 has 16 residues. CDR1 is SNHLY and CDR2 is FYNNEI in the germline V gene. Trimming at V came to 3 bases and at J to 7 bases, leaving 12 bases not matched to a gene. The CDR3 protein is CASSDGGSRVMNEQFF. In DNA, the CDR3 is TGTGCCAGCAGTGACGGCGGGAGTCGGGTTATGAATGAGCAGTTCTTC.

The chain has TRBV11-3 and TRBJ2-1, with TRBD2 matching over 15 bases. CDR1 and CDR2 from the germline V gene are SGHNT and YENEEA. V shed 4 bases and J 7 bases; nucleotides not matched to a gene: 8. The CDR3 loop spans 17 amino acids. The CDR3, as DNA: TGTGCCAGCAGCTCGGGACTAGCGGGAGGTGCTGAGAATGAGCAGTTCTTC. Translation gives CASSSGLAGGAENEQFF.

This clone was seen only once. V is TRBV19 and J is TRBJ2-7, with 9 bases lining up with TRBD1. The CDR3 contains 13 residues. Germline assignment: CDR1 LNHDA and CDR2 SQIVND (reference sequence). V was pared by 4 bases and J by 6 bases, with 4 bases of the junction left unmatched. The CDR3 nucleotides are TGTGCCAGTAGTACACCGGGACAGGGCGAGCAGTACTTC. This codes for CASSTPGQGEQYF.

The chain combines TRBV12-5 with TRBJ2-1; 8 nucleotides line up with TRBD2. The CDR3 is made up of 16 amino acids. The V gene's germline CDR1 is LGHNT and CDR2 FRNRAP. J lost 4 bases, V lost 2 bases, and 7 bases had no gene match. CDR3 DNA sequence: TGTGCTAGTGGTTTGTATGCGGGAGGTAGATACAATGAGCAGTTCTTC. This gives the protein CASGLYAGGRYNEQFF.

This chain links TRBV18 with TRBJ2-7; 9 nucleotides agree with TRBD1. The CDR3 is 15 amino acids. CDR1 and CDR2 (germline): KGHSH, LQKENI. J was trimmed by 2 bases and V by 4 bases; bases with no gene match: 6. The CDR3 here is CASSLGTGNPYEQYF. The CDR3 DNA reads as TGTGCCAGCTCACTTGGGACAGGGAACCCCTACGAGCAGTACTTC.

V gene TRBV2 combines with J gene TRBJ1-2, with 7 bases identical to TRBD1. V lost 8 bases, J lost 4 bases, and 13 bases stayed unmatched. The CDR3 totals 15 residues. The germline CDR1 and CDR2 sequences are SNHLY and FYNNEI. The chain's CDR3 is CASARGREGSYGYTF. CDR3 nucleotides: TGTGCCAGCGCGAGGGGGCGAGAGGGGAGCTATGGCTACACCTTC.

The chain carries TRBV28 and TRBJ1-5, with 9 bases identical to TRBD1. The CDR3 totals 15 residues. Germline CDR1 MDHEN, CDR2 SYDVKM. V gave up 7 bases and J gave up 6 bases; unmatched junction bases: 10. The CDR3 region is CASTHGTGYAQPQHF. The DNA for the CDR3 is TGTGCCAGCACACACGGGACAGGGTATGCTCAGCCCCAGCATTTT.

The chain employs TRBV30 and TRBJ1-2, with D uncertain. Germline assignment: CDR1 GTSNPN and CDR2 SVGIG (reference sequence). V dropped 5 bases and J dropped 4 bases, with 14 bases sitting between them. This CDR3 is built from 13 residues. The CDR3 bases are TGTGCCTGGGGGTCTCACGCGGGCTATGGCTACACCTTC. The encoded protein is CAWGSHAGYGYTF. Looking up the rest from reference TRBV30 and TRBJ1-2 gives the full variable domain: SQTIHQWPATLVQPVGSPLSLECTVEGTSNPNLYWYRQAAGRGLQLLFYSVGIGQISSEVPQNLSASRPQDRQFILSSKKLLLSDSGFYLCAWGSHAGYGYTFGSGTRLTVV.

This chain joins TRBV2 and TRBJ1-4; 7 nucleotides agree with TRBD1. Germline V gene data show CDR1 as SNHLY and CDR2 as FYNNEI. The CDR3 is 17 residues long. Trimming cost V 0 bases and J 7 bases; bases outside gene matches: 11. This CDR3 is CASSEARGLVVGEKLFF. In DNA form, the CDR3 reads TGTGCCAGCAGTGAAGCAAGGGGGCTGGTTGTTGGTGAAAAACTGTTTTTT.

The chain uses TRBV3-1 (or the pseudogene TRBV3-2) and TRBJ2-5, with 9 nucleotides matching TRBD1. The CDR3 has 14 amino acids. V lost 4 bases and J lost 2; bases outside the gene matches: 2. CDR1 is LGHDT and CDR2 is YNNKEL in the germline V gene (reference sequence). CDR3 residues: CASSPGQGQETQYF. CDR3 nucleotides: TGTGCCAGCAGCCCCGGACAGGGGCAAGAGACCCAGTACTTC.

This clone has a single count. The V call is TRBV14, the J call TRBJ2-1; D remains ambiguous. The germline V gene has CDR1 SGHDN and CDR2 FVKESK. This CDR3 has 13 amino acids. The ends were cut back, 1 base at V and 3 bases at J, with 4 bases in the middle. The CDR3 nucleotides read TGTGCCAGCAGCCAAGCGGTCTACAATGAGCAGTTCTTC. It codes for CASSQAVYNEQFF.

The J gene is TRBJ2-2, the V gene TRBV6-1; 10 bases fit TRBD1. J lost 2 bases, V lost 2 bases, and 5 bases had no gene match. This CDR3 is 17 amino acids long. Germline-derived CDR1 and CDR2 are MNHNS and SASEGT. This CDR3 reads CASSERGTGVNTGELFF. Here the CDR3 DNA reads TGTGCCAGCAGTGAAAGGGGGACAGGGGTAAACACCGGGGAGCTGTTTTTT.

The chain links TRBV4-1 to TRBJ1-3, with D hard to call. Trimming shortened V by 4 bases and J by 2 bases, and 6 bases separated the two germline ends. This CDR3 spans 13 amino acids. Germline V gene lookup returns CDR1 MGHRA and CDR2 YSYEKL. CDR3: CASSPYAGNTIYF. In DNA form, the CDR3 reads TGCGCCAGCAGCCCTTATGCTGGAAACACCATATATTTT.